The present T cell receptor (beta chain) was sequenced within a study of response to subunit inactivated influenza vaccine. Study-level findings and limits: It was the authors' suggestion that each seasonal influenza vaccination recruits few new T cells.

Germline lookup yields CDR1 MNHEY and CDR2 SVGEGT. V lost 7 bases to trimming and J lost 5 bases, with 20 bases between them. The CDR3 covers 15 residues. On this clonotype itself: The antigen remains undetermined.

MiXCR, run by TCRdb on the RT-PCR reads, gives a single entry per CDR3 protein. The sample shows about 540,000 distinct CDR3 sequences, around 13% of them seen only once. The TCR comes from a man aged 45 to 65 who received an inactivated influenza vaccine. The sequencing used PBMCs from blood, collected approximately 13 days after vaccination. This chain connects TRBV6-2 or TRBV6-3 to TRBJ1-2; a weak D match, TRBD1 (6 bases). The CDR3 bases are TGTGCCAGCAATCTACACCGGGACACATCATATGGCTACACCTTC. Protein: CASNLHRDTSYGYTF.